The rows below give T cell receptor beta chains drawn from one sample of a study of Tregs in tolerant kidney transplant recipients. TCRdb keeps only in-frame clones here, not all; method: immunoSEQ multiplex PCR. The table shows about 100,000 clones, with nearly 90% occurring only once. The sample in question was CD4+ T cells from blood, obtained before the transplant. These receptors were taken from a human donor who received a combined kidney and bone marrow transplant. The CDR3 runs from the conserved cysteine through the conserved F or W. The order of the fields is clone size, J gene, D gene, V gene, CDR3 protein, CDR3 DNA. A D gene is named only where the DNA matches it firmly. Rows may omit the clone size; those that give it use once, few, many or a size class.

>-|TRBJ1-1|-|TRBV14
CASSRTRVTEAFF
TGTGCCAGCAGCCGGACCAGGGTCACTGAAGCTTTCTTT
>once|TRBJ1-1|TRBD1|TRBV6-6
CASRATGSRNTEAFF
TGTGCCAGCAGGGCGACAGGGTCAAGGAACACTGAAGCTTTCTTT
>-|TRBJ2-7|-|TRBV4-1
CASSQDVVGEQYF
TGCGCCAGCAGCCAAGACGTAGTCGGCGAGCAGTACTTC
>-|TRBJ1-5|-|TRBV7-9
CASSWGGDQPQHF
TGTGCCAGCAGCTGGGGGGGCGATCAGCCCCAGCATTTT
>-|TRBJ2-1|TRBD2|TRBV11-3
CASSWAGTSGSNEQFF
TGTGCCAGCAGCTGGGCCGGGACTAGCGGGAGCAATGAGCAGTTCTTC
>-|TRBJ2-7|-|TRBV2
CASSDRGYEQYF
TGTGCCAGCAGTGACAGGGGTTACGAGCAGTACTTC
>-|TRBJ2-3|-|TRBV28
CASSPRPGNGADTQYF
TGTGCCAGCAGCCCACGTCCCGGGAACGGGGCAGATACGCAGTATTTT
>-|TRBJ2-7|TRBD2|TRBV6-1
CASSVFSGAPPYEQYF
TGTGCCAGCAGTGTCTTTAGCGGGGCGCCCCCCTACGAGCAGTACTTC
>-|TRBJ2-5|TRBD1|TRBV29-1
CSSYRGAQETQYF
TGCAGCTCTTACAGGGGTGCCCAAGAGACTCAGTACTTC
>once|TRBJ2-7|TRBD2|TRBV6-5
CASRSQGLAGVEQYF
TGTGCCAGCAGGTCCCAGGGACTAGCGGGAGTTGAGCAGTACTTC
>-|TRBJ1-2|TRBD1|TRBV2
CASSENWSGQVEGYTF
TGTGCCAGCAGTGAAAACTGGTCCGGACAGGTAGAGGGCTACACCTTC
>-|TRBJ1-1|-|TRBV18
CASSPSRGAQAEAFF
TGTGCCAGCTCACCTAGCCGGGGGGCGCAGGCCGAAGCTTTCTTT
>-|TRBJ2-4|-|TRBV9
CASSVDHEPRDIQYF
TGTGCCAGCAGCGTAGACCACGAGCCACGGGACATTCAGTACTTC
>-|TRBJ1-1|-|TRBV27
CASSSPGGTEAFF
TGTGCCAGCAGTTCACCGGGAGGCACTGAAGCTTTCTTT
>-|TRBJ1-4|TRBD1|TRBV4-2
CASSQAGGSTNEKLFF
TGTGCCAGCAGCCAAGCAGGGGGGTCAACTAATGAAAAACTGTTTTTT
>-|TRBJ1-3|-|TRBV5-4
CASSLGPGSGNTIYF
TGTGCCAGCAGCTTGGGTCCAGGCTCTGGAAACACCATATATTTT
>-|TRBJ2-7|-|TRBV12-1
CASSFDSYEQYF
TGTGCCAGCAGCTTTGACAGCTACGAGCAGTACTTC
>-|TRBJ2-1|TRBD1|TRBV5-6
CASSFRRTGTYNEQFF
TGTGCCAGCAGCTTTAGAAGGACAGGGACTTACAATGAGCAGTTCTTC
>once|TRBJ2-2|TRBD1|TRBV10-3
CAISRHTGVSSGELFF
TGTGCCATCAGCCGACACACAGGGGTCTCCTCCGGGGAGCTGTTTTTT
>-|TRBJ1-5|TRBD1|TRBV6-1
CASSRGTNQPQHF
TGTGCCAGCAGCAGGGGGACGAATCAGCCCCAGCATTTT
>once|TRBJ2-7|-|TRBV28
CASFDRGHEQYF
TGTGCCAGCTTTGATAGAGGCCACGAGCAGTACTTC
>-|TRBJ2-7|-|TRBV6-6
CASRQPGLPTYEQYF
TGTGCCAGCAGGCAACCGGGACTCCCAACCTACGAGCAGTACTTC
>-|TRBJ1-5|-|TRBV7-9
CASSFGRPLGGNSNQPQHF
TGTGCCAGCAGCTTCGGCCGACCCCTCGGGGGTAATAGCAATCAGCCCCAGCATTTT
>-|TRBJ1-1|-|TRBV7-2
CASSLDRMNTEAFF
TGTGCCAGCAGCTTAGACAGGATGAACACTGAAGCTTTCTTT
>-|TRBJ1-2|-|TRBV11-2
CASSKRANYGYTF
TGTGCCAGCAGCAAAAGAGCAAACTATGGCTACACCTTC
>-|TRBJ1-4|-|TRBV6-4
CALSAGEREKLFF
TGTGCCCTTAGTGCCGGGGAACGGGAAAAACTGTTTTTT
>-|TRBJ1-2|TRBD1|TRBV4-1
CASSQAPTGGEGGYTF
TGCGCCAGCAGCCAAGCCCCGACAGGGGGGGAGGGTGGCTACACCTTC
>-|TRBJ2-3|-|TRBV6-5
CATGGTYGTDTQYF
TGTGCCACCGGAGGGACTTATGGCACAGATACGCAGTATTTT
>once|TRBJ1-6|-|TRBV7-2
CASSWRAGNSPLHF
TGTGCCAGCAGCTGGCGGGCGGGGAATTCACCCCTCCACTTT
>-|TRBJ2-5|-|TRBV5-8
CASSPVARETQYF
TGTGCCAGCAGCCCGGTCGCTAGGGAGACCCAGTACTTC
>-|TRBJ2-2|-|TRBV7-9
CASSLWGQNTGELFF
TGTGCCAGCAGCTTGTGGGGCCAGAACACCGGGGAGCTGTTTTTT
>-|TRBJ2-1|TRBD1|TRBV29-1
CSAGTGVGEQFF
TGCAGCGCCGGGACAGGAGTGGGTGAGCAGTTCTTC
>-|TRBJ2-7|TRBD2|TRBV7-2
CASSLSGASVTWEQYF
TGTGCCAGCAGCTTAAGCGGGGCTAGCGTGACTTGGGAGCAGTACTTC
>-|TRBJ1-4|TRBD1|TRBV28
CASSGRDSEKLFF
TGTGCCAGCAGTGGACGGGACAGCGAAAAACTGTTTTTT
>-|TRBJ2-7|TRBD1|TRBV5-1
CASSSGQGGREQYF
TGCGCCAGCAGCTCGGGACAGGGGGGACGTGAGCAGTACTTC
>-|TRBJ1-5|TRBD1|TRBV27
CASSPTLGQGLSQPQHF
TGTGCCAGCAGTCCTACGCTTGGACAGGGGCTGAGTCAGCCCCAGCATTTT
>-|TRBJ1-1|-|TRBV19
CASDTTGRAEAFF
TGTGCCAGCGATACCACAGGGAGAGCTGAAGCTTTCTTT
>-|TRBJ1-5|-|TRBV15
CATRTSGRANQPQHF
TGTGCCACCAGGACCTCAGGGAGGGCCAATCAGCCCCAGCATTTT
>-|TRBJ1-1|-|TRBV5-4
CASSPGGGSTEAFF
TGTGCCAGCAGCCCGGGGGGGGGATCCACTGAAGCTTTCTTT
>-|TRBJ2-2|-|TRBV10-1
CASSERGSGELFF
TGCGCCAGCAGTGAGAGAGGATCCGGGGAGCTGTTTTTT
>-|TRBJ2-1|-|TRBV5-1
CASSIDRGNEQFF
TGCGCCAGCAGCATAGACAGAGGCAATGAGCAGTTCTTC
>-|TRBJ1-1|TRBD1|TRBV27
CASSSGGGGAFF
TGTGCCAGCAGCTCAGGGGGCGGGGGAGCTTTCTTT
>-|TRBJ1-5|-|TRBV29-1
CSVGGSGQISNQPQHF
TGCAGCGTTGGGGGATCGGGACAAATTAGCAATCAGCCCCAGCATTTT
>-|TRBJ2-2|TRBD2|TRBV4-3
CASSILAGGPGELFF
TGCGCCAGCAGCATCCTAGCGGGAGGGCCCGGGGAGCTGTTTTTT
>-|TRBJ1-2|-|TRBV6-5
CASSYSRQNYGYTF
TGTGCCAGCAGTTACTCGAGGCAGAACTATGGCTACACCTTC
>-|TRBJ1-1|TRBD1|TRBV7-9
CASSTGVSTEAFF
TGTGCCAGCAGCACAGGGGTTTCCACTGAAGCTTTCTTT
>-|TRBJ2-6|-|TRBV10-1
CASSSGSGANVLTF
TGCGCCAGCAGTTCCGGCTCTGGGGCCAACGTCCTGACTTTC
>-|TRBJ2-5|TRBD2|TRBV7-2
CASSPSGLAGKETQYF
TGTGCCAGCAGCCCATCGGGACTAGCGGGGAAAGAGACCCAGTACTTC
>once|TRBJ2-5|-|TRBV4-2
CASSQGESGQETQYF
TGTGCCAGCAGCCAAGGAGAAAGCGGACAAGAGACCCAGTACTTC
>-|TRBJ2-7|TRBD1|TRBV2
CASSESGGRREQYF
TGTGCCAGCAGTGAATCAGGGGGTAGGCGGGAGCAGTACTTC
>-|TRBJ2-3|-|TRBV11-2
CASSLALAVYTQYF
TGTGCCAGCAGCTTAGCCCTAGCCGTCTATACGCAGTATTTT